This T cell receptor (beta chain) came from a study of radiation and T cells in renal cell carcinoma. Study-level findings and limits: Top tumor clonotypes rose in blood 2 weeks post-radiation, then contracted. Baseline intratumoral clonotype presence is unknown without pretreatment biopsies.

Using immunoSEQ multiplex PCR, the repertoire was profiled, and TCRdb retains in-frame clones only, with some absent. The table includes about 150,000 clones, 87% detected once. This CDR3 has 15 amino acids. The germline CDR1 and CDR2 sequences are SGHRS and YFSETQ. V lost 4 bases, J lost 6 bases, and 18 bases lay in between. Note on this clone: Its antigen is undetermined.

Documented time point: blood 2 weeks post-SBRT. Documented treatment: 15 Gy SBRT to primary tumor, nephrectomy 4 weeks later. Serial blood draws occurred at baseline and 2 and 4 weeks post-SBRT. This TCR was sampled from a woman between 45 and 60 years old with renal cell carcinoma. Sequencing used blood, obtained from a patient whose treatment included radiotherapy and nephrectomy. The V call is TRBV5-1, the J call TRBJ2-3, with D unclear. The CDR3 DNA follows: TGCGCCAGCAGCCCATCGGGCTTTTCACCGGATACGCAGTATTTT. Amino acids: CASSPSGFSPDTQYF.